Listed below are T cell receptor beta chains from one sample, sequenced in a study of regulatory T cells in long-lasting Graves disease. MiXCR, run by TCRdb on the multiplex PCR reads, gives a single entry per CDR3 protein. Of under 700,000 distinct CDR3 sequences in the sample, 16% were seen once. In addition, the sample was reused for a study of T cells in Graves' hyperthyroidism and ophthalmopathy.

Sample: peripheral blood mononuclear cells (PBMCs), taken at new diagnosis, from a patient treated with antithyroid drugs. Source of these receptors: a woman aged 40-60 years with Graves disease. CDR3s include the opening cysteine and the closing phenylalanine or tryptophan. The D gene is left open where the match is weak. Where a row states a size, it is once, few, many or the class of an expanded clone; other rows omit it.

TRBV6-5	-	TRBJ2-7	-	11	CASSYSHEQYF	TGTGCCAGCAGTTACTCTCACGAGCAGTACTTC
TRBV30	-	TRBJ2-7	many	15	CAWSTSGTLSYEQYF	TGTGCCTGGAGTACGTCCGGGACCCTATCCTACGAGCAGTACTTC
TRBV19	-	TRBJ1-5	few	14	CASSIVGRNQPQHF	TGTGCCAGTAGTATAGTCGGACGCAATCAGCCCCAGCATTTT
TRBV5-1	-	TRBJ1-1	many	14	CASSLERGNTEAFF	TGCGCCAGCAGCTTGGAACGGGGGAACACTGAAGCTTTCTTT
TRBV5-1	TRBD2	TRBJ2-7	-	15	CASSRTSGGGYEQYF	TGCGCCAGCAGCAGGACTAGCGGGGGGGGCTACGAGCAGTACTTC
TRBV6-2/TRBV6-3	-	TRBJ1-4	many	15	CASSSRQFSNEKLFF	TGTGCCAGCAGTTCCAGACAGTTTTCTAATGAAAAACTGTTTTTT
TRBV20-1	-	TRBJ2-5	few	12	CSAPTSQETQYF	TGCAGTGCCCCGACATCTCAAGAGACCCAGTACTTC
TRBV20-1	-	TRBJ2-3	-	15	CSGRRIGGVMDTQYF	TGCAGTGGGAGGAGAATCGGGGGTGTTATGGATACGCAGTATTTT
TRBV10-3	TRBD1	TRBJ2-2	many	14	CAISGTANTGELFF	TGTGCCATCAGCGGGACAGCGAACACCGGGGAGCTGTTTTTT
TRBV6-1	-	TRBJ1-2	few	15	CASSLGYRDSYGYTF	TGTGCCAGCAGTCTAGGGTACAGGGATTCCTATGGCTACACCTTC
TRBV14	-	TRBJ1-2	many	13	CASSQVEGYGYTF	TGTGCCAGCAGCCAAGTTGAGGGCTATGGCTACACCTTC
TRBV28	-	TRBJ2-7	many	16	CASSSVRGGGREAQYF	TGTGCCAGCAGCTCAGTCCGGGGAGGGGGCAGGGAAGCGCAGTACTTC
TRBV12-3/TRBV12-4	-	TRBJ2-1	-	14	CASRDGGVYNEQFF	TGTGCCAGCAGGGACGGAGGGGTGTACAATGAGCAGTTCTTC
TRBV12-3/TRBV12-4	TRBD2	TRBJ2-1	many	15	CASSVYLVAGVEQFF	TGTGCCAGCAGTGTCTACCTTGTCGCGGGGGTGGAGCAGTTCTTC
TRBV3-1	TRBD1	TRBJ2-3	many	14	CASSQGTGSNTQYF	TGTGCCAGCAGCCAAGGGACAGGGTCCAATACGCAGTATTTT
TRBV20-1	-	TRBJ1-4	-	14	CSARSPGRSEKLFF	TGCAGTGCTAGATCACCGGGACGGAGTGAAAAACTGTTTTTT
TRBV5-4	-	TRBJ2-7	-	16	CASKRGGGESSYEQYF	TGTGCCAGCAAGAGAGGTGGCGGGGAAAGCTCCTACGAGCAGTACTTC
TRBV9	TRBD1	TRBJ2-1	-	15	CASSVGQGLGNEQFF	TGTGCCAGCAGCGTAGGACAGGGCTTGGGCAATGAGCAGTTCTTC
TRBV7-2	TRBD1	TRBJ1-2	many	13	CASSPDRVGGYTF	TGTGCCAGCAGCCCCGACAGGGTTGGTGGCTACACCTTC
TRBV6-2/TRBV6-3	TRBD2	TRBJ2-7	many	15	CASRLWTSGGYEQYF	TGTGCCAGCAGACTTTGGACTAGCGGGGGCTACGAGCAGTACTTC
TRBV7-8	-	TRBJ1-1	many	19	CASSLLRETRGRGDTEAFF	TGTGCCAGCAGCTTACTTCGAGAAACTCGAGGGCGGGGGGACACTGAAGCTTTCTTT
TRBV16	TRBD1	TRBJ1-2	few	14	CASSQALQGGGYTF	TGTGCCAGCAGCCAGGCGCTCCAGGGGGGTGGCTACACCTTC
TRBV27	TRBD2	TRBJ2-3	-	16	CASSLFLAASTDTQYF	TGTGCCAGCAGTTTATTCCTAGCGGCTAGCACAGATACGCAGTATTTT
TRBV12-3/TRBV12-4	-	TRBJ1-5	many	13	CASAGPSNQPQHF	TGTGCCAGCGCAGGTCCTAGCAATCAGCCCCAGCATTTT
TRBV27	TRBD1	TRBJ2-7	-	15	CASSPTGAVYTKQYF	TGTGCCAGCAGTCCGACAGGGGCCGTTTATACGAAGCAGTACTTC
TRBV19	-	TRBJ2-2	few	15	CASSPGGSNTGELFF	TGTGCCAGTAGCCCCGGGGGCTCGAACACCGGGGAGCTGTTTTTT
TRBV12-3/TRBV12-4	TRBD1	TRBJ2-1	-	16	CASRPPRQGTYNEQFF	TGTGCCAGCAGACCTCCGAGACAGGGAACCTACAATGAGCAGTTCTTC
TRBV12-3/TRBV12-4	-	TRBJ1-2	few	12	CASSSDQWGYTF	TGTGCCAGCAGTAGTGACCAGTGGGGCTACACCTTC
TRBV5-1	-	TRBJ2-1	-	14	CASSFTGLGNEQFF	TGCGCCAGCAGCTTTACAGGTTTAGGCAATGAGCAGTTCTTC
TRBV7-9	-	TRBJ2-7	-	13	CASSLPGANEQYF	TGTGCCAGCAGCTTGCCGGGGGCCAACGAGCAGTACTTC
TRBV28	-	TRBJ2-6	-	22	CASSLPPEVGQVYSSGANVLTF	TGTGCCAGCAGTTTACCCCCCGAGGTGGGGCAGGTCTATAGCTCTGGGGCCAACGTCCTGACTTTC
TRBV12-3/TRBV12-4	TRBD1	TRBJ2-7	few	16	CASSLVLGQGGEEQYF	TGTGCCAGCAGTTTGGTCCTTGGACAGGGAGGAGAGGAGCAGTACTTC
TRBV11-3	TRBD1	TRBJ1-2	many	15	CASSSRTGTSYGYTF	TGTGCCAGCAGCTCCCGGACAGGAACCAGCTATGGCTACACCTTC
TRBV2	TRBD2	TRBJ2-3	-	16	CASSLSSGGAGDTQYF	TGTGCCAGCAGTCTCTCTAGCGGGGGGGCGGGAGATACGCAGTATTTT
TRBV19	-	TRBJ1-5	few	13	CAIGGPDYQPQHF	TGTGCCATTGGAGGGCCAGATTATCAGCCCCAGCATTTT
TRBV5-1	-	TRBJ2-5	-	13	CASRGNNQETQYF	TGCGCCAGCAGGGGGAATAACCAAGAGACCCAGTACTTC
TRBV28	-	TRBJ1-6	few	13	CASSVGLNSPLHF	TGTGCCAGCAGTGTGGGATTAAATTCACCCCTCCACTTT
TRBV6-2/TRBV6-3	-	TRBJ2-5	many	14	CASSEFGGVEGQYF	TGTGCCAGCAGTGAATTTGGCGGGGTGGAGGGCCAGTACTTC
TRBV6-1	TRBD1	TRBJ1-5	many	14	CASSGGTGNQPQHF	TGTGCCAGCAGTGGCGGGACAGGGAATCAGCCCCAGCATTTT
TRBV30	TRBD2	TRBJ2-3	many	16	CAWRLAGGPSTDTQYF	TGTGCCTGGAGGTTAGCGGGGGGGCCCAGCACAGATACGCAGTATTTT
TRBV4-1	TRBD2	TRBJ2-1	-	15	CASSHLAGAHNEQFF	TGCGCCAGCAGCCACCTAGCGGGGGCCCACAATGAGCAGTTCTTC
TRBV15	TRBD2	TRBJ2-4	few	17	CATSRVGLAGAKNIQYF	TGTGCCACCAGCAGAGTAGGGCTAGCGGGAGCCAAAAACATTCAGTACTTC
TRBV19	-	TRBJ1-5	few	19	CASSTGGARPSPRNQPQHF	TGTGCCAGTAGTACCGGGGGTGCCCGGCCCTCACCTCGCAATCAGCCCCAGCATTTT
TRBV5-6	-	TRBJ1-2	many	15	CASSGRGHYVYGYTF	TGTGCCAGCAGCGGGAGGGGACACTACGTCTATGGCTACACCTTC
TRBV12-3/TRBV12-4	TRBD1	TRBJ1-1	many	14	CASNSLDRGTEAFF	TGTGCCAGCAACTCACTCGACAGGGGCACTGAAGCTTTCTTT
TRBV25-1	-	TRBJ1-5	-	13	CASSEGDRQPQHF	TGTGCCAGCAGTGAGGGAGATCGTCAGCCCCAGCATTTT
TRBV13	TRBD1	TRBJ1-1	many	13	CASSVQGAAEAFF	TGTGCCAGCAGCGTTCAGGGGGCCGCTGAAGCTTTCTTT
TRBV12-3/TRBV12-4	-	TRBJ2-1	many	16	CASSLNGAILYNEQFF	TGTGCCAGCAGCCTCAATGGGGCTATCCTCTACAATGAGCAGTTCTTC
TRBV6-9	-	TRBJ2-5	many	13	CASSYSRRETQYF	TGTGCCAGCAGTTACTCCCGTAGGGAGACCCAGTACTTC
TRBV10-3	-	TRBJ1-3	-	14	CAISGGKAGNTIYF	TGTGCCATCAGTGGAGGAAAGGCTGGAAACACCATATATTTT
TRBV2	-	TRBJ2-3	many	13	CASNQDNTDTQYF	TGTGCCAGCAATCAAGACAACACAGATACGCAGTATTTT
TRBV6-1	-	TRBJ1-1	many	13	CASTPAGNTEAFF	TGTGCCAGCACCCCGGCGGGTAATACTGAAGCTTTCTTT
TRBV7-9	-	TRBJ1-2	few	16	CASSLLIGPRSYGYTF	TGTGCCAGCAGCTTACTAATAGGTCCCCGGAGCTATGGCTACACCTTC
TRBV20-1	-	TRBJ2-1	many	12	CSASGDYNEQFF	TGCAGTGCTAGTGGGGACTACAATGAGCAGTTCTTC
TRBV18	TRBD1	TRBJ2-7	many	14	CASSPGTGIYEQYF	TGTGCCAGCTCACCCGGGACAGGGATCTACGAGCAGTACTTC
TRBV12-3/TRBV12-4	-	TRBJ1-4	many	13	CASSFGGGEKLFF	TGTGCCAGCAGTTTTGGGGGTGGAGAAAAACTGTTTTTT
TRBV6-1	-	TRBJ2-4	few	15	CASSAWTFAKNIQYF	TGTGCCAGCAGTGCTTGGACTTTCGCCAAAAACATTCAGTACTTC
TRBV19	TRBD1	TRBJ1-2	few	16	CASSIDWDRGNYGYTF	TGTGCCAGTAGTATAGATTGGGACAGGGGAAACTATGGCTACACCTTC
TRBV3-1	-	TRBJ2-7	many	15	CASSQDEGVIYEQYF	TGTGCCAGCAGCCAAGATGAAGGGGTGATCTACGAGCAGTACTTC
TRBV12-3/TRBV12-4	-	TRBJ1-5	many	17	CASSPYGTAYSNQPQHF	TGTGCCAGCAGTCCGTACGGGACCGCTTATAGCAATCAGCCCCAGCATTTT